This entry describes one TCR beta chain. Among the patients, aged 18 to 65, hyperthyroidism was newly diagnosed and had lasted under 2 months. Diagnoses used clinical symptoms, serum thyroxine and TRAb, thyroid ultrasound and orbital computed tomography. Amplification of TCR beta CDR3 regions used RNA as the template. A set of HTBI primers served as the primers for a first-round RT-PCR of the TCR CDR3. MiXCR, run by TCRdb on the multiplex PCR reads, gives a single entry per CDR3 protein. The sample holds about 540,000 distinct CDR3 sequences; under 60% are singletons and the top ten take about 7.8%. These data are taken from a study of T cells in Graves' hyperthyroidism and ophthalmopathy. The germline CDR1 and CDR2 sequences are SEHNR and FQNEAQ (reference sequence). The V and J ends lost 1 base and 11 bases, in that order; junction bases with no gene match: 14. This CDR3 has 16 amino acids.

The origin of this receptor is a woman between 18 and 29 years old with Graves' hyperthyroidism. Sequenced sample: peripheral blood or thyroid tissue (not recorded which). V usage is TRBV7-9 and J usage is TRBJ1-5; 7 bases are shared with TRBD1. The CDR3 bases are TGTGCCAGCAGCTTAGTTGGAGGGGACAGCCTTAGGACCCAGCATTTT. Its protein product is CASSLVGGDSLRTQHF.